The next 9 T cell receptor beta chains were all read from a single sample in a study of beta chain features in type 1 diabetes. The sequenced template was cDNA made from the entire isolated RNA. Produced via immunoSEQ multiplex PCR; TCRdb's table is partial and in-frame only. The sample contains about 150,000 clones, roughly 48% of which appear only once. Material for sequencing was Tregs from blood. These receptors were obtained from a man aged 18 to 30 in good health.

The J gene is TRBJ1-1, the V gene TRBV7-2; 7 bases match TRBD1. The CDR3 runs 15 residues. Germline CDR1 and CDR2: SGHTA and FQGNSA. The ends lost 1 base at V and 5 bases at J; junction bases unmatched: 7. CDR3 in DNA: TGTGCCAGCAGCTTAGATCCAGGGGGTGGAACTGAAGCTTTCTTT. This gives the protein CASSLDPGGGTEAFF.

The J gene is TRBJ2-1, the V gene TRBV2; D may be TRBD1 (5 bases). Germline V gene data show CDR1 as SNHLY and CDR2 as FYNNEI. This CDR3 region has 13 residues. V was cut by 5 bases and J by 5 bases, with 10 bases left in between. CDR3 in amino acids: CASSLDSDNEQFF. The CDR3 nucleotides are TGTGCCAGCAGTCTAGACAGCGACAATGAGCAGTTCTTC.

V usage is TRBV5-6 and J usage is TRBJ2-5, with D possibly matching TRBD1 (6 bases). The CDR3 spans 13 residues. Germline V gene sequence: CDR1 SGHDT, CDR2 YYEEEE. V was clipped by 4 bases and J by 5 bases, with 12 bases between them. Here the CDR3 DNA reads TGTGCCAGCAGCGAGGGACAATGGGAGACCCAGTACTTC. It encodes CASSEGQWETQYF.

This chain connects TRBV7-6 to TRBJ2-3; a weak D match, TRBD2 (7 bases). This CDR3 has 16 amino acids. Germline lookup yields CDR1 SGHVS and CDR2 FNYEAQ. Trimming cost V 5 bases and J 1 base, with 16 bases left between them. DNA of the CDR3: TGTGCCAGCAGCCTAGGGGCGGGGGCCCGCACAGATACGCAGTATTTT. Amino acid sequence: CASSLGAGARTDTQYF.

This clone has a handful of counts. The CDR3 reads CAIRNHPGQGDHEQYF. CDR3 nucleotides: TGTGCCATCAGAAATCATCCGGGACAGGGGGACCACGAGCAGTACTTC. The chain links TRBV10-3 to TRBJ2-7; 11 bases fit TRBD1. This CDR3 spans 16 amino acids. Germline CDR1 and CDR2: ENHRY and SYGVKD. Trimming cost V 6 bases and J 5 bases; bases outside gene matches: 12.

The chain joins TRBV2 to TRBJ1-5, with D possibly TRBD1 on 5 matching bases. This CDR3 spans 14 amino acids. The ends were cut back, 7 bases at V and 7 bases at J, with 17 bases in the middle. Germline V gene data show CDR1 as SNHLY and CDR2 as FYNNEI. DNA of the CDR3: TGTGCCAGCACACAAGGACGGGCAGGGCAGCCCCAGCATTTT. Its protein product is CASTQGRAGQPQHF. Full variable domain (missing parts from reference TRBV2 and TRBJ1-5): EPEVTQTPSHQVTQMGQEVILRCVPISNHLYFYWYRQILGQKVEFLVSFYNNEISEKSEIFDDQFSVERPDGSNFTLKIRSTKLEDSAMYFCASTQGRAGQPQHFGDGTRLSIL.

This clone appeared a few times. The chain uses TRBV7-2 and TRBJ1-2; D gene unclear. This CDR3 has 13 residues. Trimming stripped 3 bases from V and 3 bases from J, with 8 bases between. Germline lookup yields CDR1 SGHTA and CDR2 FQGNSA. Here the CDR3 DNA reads TGTGCCAGCAGCTTCGGTCTATACTATGGCTACACCTTC. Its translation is CASSFGLYYGYTF.

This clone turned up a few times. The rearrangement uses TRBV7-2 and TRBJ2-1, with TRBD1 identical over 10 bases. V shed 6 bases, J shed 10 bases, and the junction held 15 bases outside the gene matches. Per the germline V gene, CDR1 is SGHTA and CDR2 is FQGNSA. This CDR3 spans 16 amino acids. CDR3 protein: CASRFYRGTGVKEQFF. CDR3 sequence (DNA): TGTGCCAGCAGATTCTATAGGGGGACAGGGGTAAAAGAGCAGTTCTTC.

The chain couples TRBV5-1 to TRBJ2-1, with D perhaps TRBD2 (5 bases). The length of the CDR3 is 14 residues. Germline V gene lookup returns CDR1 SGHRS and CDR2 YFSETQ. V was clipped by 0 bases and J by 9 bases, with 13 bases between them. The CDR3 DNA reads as TGCGCCAGCAGCTTGGCCGCGGGTTGGGGTGAGCAGTTCTTC. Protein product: CASSLAAGWGEQFF.